A selection of T cell receptor beta chains follows, all from one sample in a study of OX40 agonist ivuxolimab in advanced cancers. Profiled with immunoSEQ multiplex PCR; TCRdb holds only in-frame clones, not every one. Here the sample spans tens of thousands of clones, around 90% being singletons. The material sequenced was CD4+ or CD8+ T cells sorted from blood, taken in a trial of the OX40 agonist ivuxolimab. The receptors stem from an adult with an advanced solid tumor such as melanoma, head and neck, liver or kidney cancer. Both conserved end residues are part of each CDR3. The D gene is left open where the match is weak. The size field is filled for only some rows; it gives once, few, many or a size class.

D gene,V gene,J gene,clone size,CDR3 protein,CDR3 DNA
NA,TRBV7-9,TRBJ1-2,NA,CASSVPSSKANYGYTF,TGTGCCAGCAGCGTCCCCTCATCTAAGGCTAACTATGGCTACACCTTC
TRBD1,TRBV5-8,TRBJ2-1,once,CASSSGQGNNEQFF,TGTGCCAGCAGCTCGGGACAGGGTAACAATGAGCAGTTCTTC
TRBD2,TRBV7-2,TRBJ2-2,NA,CASSLKSGGAGELFF,TGTGCCAGCAGCTTGAAGTCGGGGGGAGCCGGGGAGCTGTTTTTT
NA,TRBV27,TRBJ2-2,NA,CASSPRPHSPPGELFF,TGTGCCAGCAGTCCTCGCCCGCACTCGCCGCCGGGGGAGCTGTTTTTT
NA,TRBV7-3,TRBJ2-3,NA,CASSLWGAPDTQYF,TGTGCCAGCAGCTTATGGGGGGCCCCAGATACGCAGTATTTT
TRBD2,TRBV7-2,TRBJ2-3,NA,CANSGGAGGHADTQYF,TGTGCCAACAGCGGGGGGGCTGGGGGGCACGCAGATACGCAGTATTTT
NA,TRBV28,TRBJ1-5,NA,CASSLMVGNQPQHF,TGTGCCAGCAGTTTAATGGTTGGCAATCAGCCCCAGCATTTT
NA,TRBV30,TRBJ2-2,NA,CAWILNTGELFF,TGTGCCTGGATTCTTAATACCGGGGAGCTGTTTTTT
NA,TRBV21-1,TRBJ2-7,once,CASSINLGQGGSYEQYF,TGTGCCAGCAGCATAAACCTTGGACAGGGCGGGTCCTACGAGCAGTACTTC
NA,TRBV7-8,TRBJ2-5,NA,CASSPTAGLKETQYF,TGTGCCAGCAGCCCAACCGCAGGGTTGAAAGAGACCCAGTACTTC
NA,TRBV9,TRBJ1-1,NA,CASSPHGQNTEAFF,TGTGCCAGCAGCCCCCACGGACAGAACACTGAAGCTTTCTTT
NA,TRBV27,TRBJ1-6,NA,CASSLGGPNNSPLHF,TGTGCCAGCAGTTTGGGGGGACCGAATAATTCACCCCTCCACTTT
TRBD1,TRBV5-1,TRBJ2-7,NA,CASSLRQGIYEQYF,TGCGCCAGCAGCTTGCGACAGGGGATATACGAGCAGTACTTC
NA,TRBV28,TRBJ1-2,NA,CASSLSPRVPYGYTF,TGTGCCAGCAGTTTATCGCCCAGGGTGCCCTATGGCTACACCTTC
NA,TRBV5-8,TRBJ1-2,NA,CASSLDPGDYGYTF,TGTGCCAGCAGCTTGGACCCGGGAGACTATGGCTACACCTTC
NA,TRBV19,TRBJ1-2,once,CASSMSQPYGYTF,TGTGCCAGTAGTATGAGCCAGCCCTATGGCTACACCTTC
NA,TRBV7-2,TRBJ2-3,once,CASSWRGFSTDTQYF,TGTGCCAGCAGCTGGAGAGGGTTCAGCACAGATACGCAGTATTTT
NA,TRBV27,TRBJ2-3,NA,CASSPIPAYTDTQYF,TGTGCCAGCAGTCCTATCCCCGCCTACACAGATACGCAGTATTTT
NA,TRBV4-3,TRBJ1-2,NA,CASSQGTTVNYGYTF,TGCGCCAGCAGCCAGGGCACAACGGTAAACTATGGCTACACCTTC
NA,TRBV7-8,TRBJ2-7,NA,CASSLSISYEQYF,TGTGCCAGCAGCTTATCGATCTCCTACGAGCAGTACTTC
NA,TRBV5-6,TRBJ1-1,NA,CASNPRGDTYPTEAFF,TGTGCCAGCAACCCAAGGGGCGATACGTACCCGACTGAAGCTTTCTTT
TRBD2,TRBV6-6,TRBJ2-5,NA,CASSTRGGEETQYF,TGTGCCAGCAGTACTCGGGGGGGCGAAGAGACCCAGTACTTC
NA,TRBV5-4,TRBJ1-2,NA,CASSQEGNYGYTF,TGTGCCAGCAGCCAGGAGGGTAACTATGGCTACACCTTC
NA,TRBV27,TRBJ2-7,NA,CASSLGTKYEQYF,TGTGCCAGCAGTTTAGGGACAAAATACGAGCAGTACTTC
NA,TRBV7-9,TRBJ2-3,NA,CASSLVLGADTQYF,TGTGCCAGCAGCTTAGTTCTCGGGGCAGATACGCAGTATTTT
NA,TRBV6-5,TRBJ2-2,NA,CASSFFGRANTGELFF,TGTGCCAGCAGTTTTTTTGGACGGGCAAACACCGGGGAGCTGTTTTTT
NA,TRBV4-3,TRBJ2-7,NA,CASSQERSNNQYF,TGCGCCAGCAGCCAAGAAAGATCGAATAACCAGTACTTC
NA,TRBV30,TRBJ1-1,NA,CAWGGVHTEAFF,TGTGCCTGGGGAGGGGTTCACACTGAAGCTTTCTTT
NA,TRBV19,TRBJ2-6,NA,CASSILGAVSGANVLTF,TGTGCCAGTAGTATTCTGGGAGCGGTTTCTGGGGCCAACGTCCTGACTTTC
TRBD2,TRBV11-3,TRBJ2-5,NA,CASSLTSGGSKETQYF,TGTGCCAGCAGCTTAACAAGCGGGGGGTCGAAAGAGACCCAGTACTTC
NA,TRBV28,TRBJ1-5,NA,CASSLQVSYSNQPQHF,TGTGCCAGCAGTTTACAGGTTTCCTATAGCAATCAGCCCCAGCATTTT
NA,TRBV7-8,TRBJ2-7,NA,CASSFEGISYEQYF,TGTGCCAGCAGCTTTGAGGGAATCAGCTACGAGCAGTACTTC
NA,TRBV27,TRBJ2-6,NA,CASSFGGGAGANVLTF,TGTGCCAGCAGTTTCGGCGGCGGGGCTGGGGCCAACGTCCTGACTTTC
TRBD2,TRBV10-3,TRBJ2-7,NA,CAISARSGGNEQYF,TGTGCCATCAGTGCGCGGAGCGGGGGTAACGAGCAGTACTTC
NA,TRBV19,TRBJ2-3,NA,CASSTRTTDTQYF,TGTGCCAGTAGTACGAGGACCACAGATACGCAGTATTTT
NA,TRBV7-9,TRBJ2-4,NA,CASREPQQDIQYF,TGTGCCAGCAGAGAACCCCAACAGGACATTCAGTACTTC
NA,TRBV30,TRBJ1-1,NA,CAWSSGGVTEAFF,TGTGCCTGGAGTAGCGGAGGGGTAACTGAAGCTTTCTTT
NA,TRBV27,TRBJ1-6,NA,CASSLGGTLHF,TGTGCCAGCAGTTTAGGGGGGACCCTCCACTTT